This TCR beta chain was captured by sequencing in a study of blood T cell repertoires in COVID-19. Study-level information: Samples taken during acute and convalescent COVID-19 were collected in the United States, Italy and Spain. T cells, B-cell-depleted T cells, or PBMCs provided the cDNA or gDNA that served as material.

The CDR3 extends over 13 amino acids. Germline-derived CDR1 and CDR2 are SGHVS and FQNEAQ. With 4 bases removed from V and 6 bases from J, the gap between germline ends came to 13 bases. In the authors' methods: The assay estimated nucleated cells by amplifying reference gene primers. TCRdb's copy holds only in-frame clones and misses some; the assay was immunoSEQ multiplex PCR. V and J calls and clone size are those listed in that table; D and trimming were worked out from the DNA. The repertoire holds about 90,000 clones, with more than 85% as singletons. Sequences were obtained from peripheral blood. This chain uses TRBV7-8 with TRBJ2-7; perhaps TRBD1 as D (5 bases). The clonotype originates from a human donor with active COVID-19. The donor label of this sample is uncertain. CDR3 sequence (DNA): TGTGCCAGCAGCTCCGGACATCGAGGCGAGCAGTACTTC. Its translation is CASSSGHRGEQYF.